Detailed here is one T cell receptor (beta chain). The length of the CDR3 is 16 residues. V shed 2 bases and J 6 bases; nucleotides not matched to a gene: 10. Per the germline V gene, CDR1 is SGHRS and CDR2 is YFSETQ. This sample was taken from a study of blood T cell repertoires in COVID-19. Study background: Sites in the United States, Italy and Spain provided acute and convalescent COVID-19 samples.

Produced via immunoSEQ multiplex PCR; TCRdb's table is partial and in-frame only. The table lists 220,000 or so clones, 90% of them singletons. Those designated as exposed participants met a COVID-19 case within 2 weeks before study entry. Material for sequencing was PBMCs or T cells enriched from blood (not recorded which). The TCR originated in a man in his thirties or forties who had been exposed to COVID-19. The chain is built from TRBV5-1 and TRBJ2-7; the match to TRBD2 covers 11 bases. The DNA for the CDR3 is TGCGCCAGCAGCTTACGACTAGCGGGGCCACGAGGCGAGCAGTACTTC. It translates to CASSLRLAGPRGEQYF. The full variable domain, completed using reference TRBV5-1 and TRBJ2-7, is KAGVTQTPRYLIKTRGQQVTLSCSPISGHRSVSWYQQTPGQGLQFLFEYFSETQRNKGNFPGRFSGRQFSNSRSEMNVSTLELGDSALYLCASSLRLAGPRGEQYFGPGTRLTVT.